This T cell receptor beta chain was identified in a study of T cell repertoires in cytomegalovirus infection (dated by TCRdb to between 2018 and 2020). Some background on the complete study: Recently identified HLA-C-restricted CMV epitopes, whose presentation resists viral immunomodulation, were targeted by peptide stimulations together with well-studied HLA-B-restricted epitopes. Donor HLA type was relevant to the analysis, because carriage of CMV infection together with the matching HLA type was indicated by public TCR beta signatures. The paper as a whole reports these results and caveats: The ex vivo response was dominated by HLA-C-restricted CMV-specific TCR beta clonotypes, and the single most frequent clonotype in two of eight donors was supplied by these HLA-C-restricted clonotypes. In both this cohort and an independent roughly 400-donor cohort, the cumulative frequency of public TCR beta family members distinguished carriers of CMV infection plus the relevant HLA type.

V was cut back by 3 bases and J by 5 bases, leaving a gap of 5 bases between them. The CDR1 and CDR2 encoded by the germline V gene are LGHNA and YSLEER. The CDR3 sequence holds 12 residues, the cysteine and phenylalanine included. The retained sequence is limited to the CDR3, 36 bases, with the frame set at the first base. A note on this clonotype: The antigen it binds to is not known. Base qualities are not recorded, but no much larger clone differs from it by a single base.

TCRdb names Illumina HiSeq 1500 as the instrument used. TCRdb trimmed the raw reads at Q25, called clones with MiXCR and kept productive beta chains. Every entry covers one CDR3 protein and lists the most common genes and DNA from its rows. The sample records 65,000 to 85,000 distinct CDR3 sequences, about 30% of which are singletons. Clones ranked in the top ten supply roughly three fifths of the sample. The treatment or condition tag for this specimen amounts to: in vitro stimulation with specific CMV peptide epitopes to enrich CMV-specific T cells. The sequence came from a human donor in good health (CMV status not recorded). Some clones in this sample may be carry-over from other donors' samples. The chain links TRBV4-3 with TRBJ2-1, with no D gene named confidently. This specimen was CD8+ T cells from cultured PBMCs, taken from culture after CMV antigen stimulation. The nucleotide sequence reads TGCGCCAGCAGCCAGTTCCACAATGAGCAGTTCTTC. The resulting protein is CASSQFHNEQFF.